These T cell receptor beta chains were read from a single sample in a study of blood T cells in healthy people across ages. TCRdb re-called the 5' RACE reads through MiXCR, storing one row per CDR3 protein. The sample includes approximately 2,000,000 distinct CDR3 sequences, 39% of them seen just once. The specimen sequenced was blood. The source of these receptors is a human donor in good health. Both conserved end residues are trimmed from each CDR3. Clone size is shown for a subset of rows, as once, few, many or a class of expanded clone.

11,few,TRBV12-3/TRBV12-4,ASSLTQGTEAF
11,.,TRBV12-3/TRBV12-4,ASTGGRDQPQH
17,.,TRBV4-1,ASSQIVPNGAGKLQTQH
12,few,TRBV7-2,ASSFGQGPREQY
12,.,TRBV7-9,ASSLSGEDEKLF
14,few,TRBV4-1,ASSRGPILLATEAF
12,.,TRBV2,ASRSQGGNYGYT
13,few,TRBV20-1,SAKTRQGRNTEAF
15,.,TRBV5-1,ASSLDLRQSGRDEQY
13,.,TRBV7-2,ASSGWLELDYGYT
18,few,TRBV7-3,ASSLSSLAGEFVSKNIQY
14,few,TRBV6-5,ASSYSAGALEYEQY
13,.,TRBV12-3/TRBV12-4,ASSLTASGGYEQY
14,.,TRBV7-9,ASSLSTGIPIYEQY
12,.,TRBV10-3,AISIQGNTGELF
14,.,TRBV12-3/TRBV12-4,ASRGIPGGFTDTQY
11,.,TRBV29-1,SVEGQGVYEQF
14,few,TRBV29-1,SVEDLRTGSNYGYT
12,.,TRBV7-2,ASEVGNSNQPQH
11,few,TRBV4-1,ASSQVLAGPQH
13,.,TRBV7-9,ASSLAQGRRTEAF
14,.,TRBV7-2,ASSRRGARGTDTQY
12,.,TRBV20-1,SARDQRGRNEQF
14,once,TRBV4-1,ASSQGVQGAYYDYT
10,.,TRBV4-3,ASSQTRTQAF
13,.,TRBV6-6,ATESGTSGPNVLT
12,.,TRBV20-1,SAVGGGGLETQY
14,.,TRBV6-1,ASRALRDLVGQPQH
13,once,TRBV5-1,ASSLFGGMNTEAF
13,.,TRBV25-1,ASSDGHRGRDGYT
11,few,TRBV20-1,SAEDSNYYGYT
14,.,TRBV25-1,ASSETGTGGVYGYT
14,.,TRBV7-2,ASSPGGGGLVETQY
13,.,TRBV7-2,ASSLVPLGGETQY
15,few,TRBV12-3/TRBV12-4,ASSLGYGGAIGHEQY
12,.,TRBV29-1,SGQTGTTAYGYT
12,once,TRBV20-1,SVREQGGRQPQH
12,.,TRBV30,AWSTGQGGTEAF
12,few,TRBV9,ASSPIGLPETQY
14,.,TRBV3-1,ASSRTWGSSGNTIY
12,.,TRBV28,ASRPTGTGGGYT
13,.,TRBV29-1,SVEDLIGSRYGYT
12,.,TRBV20-1,SARLTGSNSPLH
9,few,TRBV20-1,SATYLSEQF
13,.,TRBV28,ASSPPGTEVYGYT
12,few,TRBV18,ASSPLASYNEQF
12,few,TRBV7-2,ASSPGLHTDTQY
14,.,TRBV11-2,ASSSGQGAPKNIQY
14,few,TRBV6-5,ASSYIWGGLYTEAF
14,.,TRBV20-1,SATSSSGGSVETQY
12,.,TRBV20-1,SASEHQGSYGYT